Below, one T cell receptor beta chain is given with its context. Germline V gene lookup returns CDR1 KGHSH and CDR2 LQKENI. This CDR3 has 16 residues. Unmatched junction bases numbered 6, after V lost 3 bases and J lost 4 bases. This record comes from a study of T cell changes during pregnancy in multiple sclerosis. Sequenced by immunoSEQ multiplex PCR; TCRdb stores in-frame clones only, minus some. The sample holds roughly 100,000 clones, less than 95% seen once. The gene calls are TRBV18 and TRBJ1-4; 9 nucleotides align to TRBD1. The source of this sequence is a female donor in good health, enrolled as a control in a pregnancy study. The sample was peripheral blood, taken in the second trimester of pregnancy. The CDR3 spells CASSPTGTGFNEKLFF. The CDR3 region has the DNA TGTGCCAGCTCACCCACCGGGACAGGGTTTAATGAAAAACTGTTTTTT.